The clone carrying this T cell receptor beta chain was observed once. Its antigen is unknown. This CDR3 region has 16 residues. Germline CDR1 is SNHLY and CDR2 is FYNNEI. The germline V and J ends were trimmed by 6 bases and 7 bases, with 21 bases remaining between them. The sample comes from a study of chemoradiotherapy in HPV16-positive cancers. Study conclusions and caveats: Only a couple of HPV16-positive patients supplied the functional HPV-specificity definition. Better recurrence-free survival went with HPV-responsive T-cell expansion in HPV16-positive patients.

Assay used: immunoSEQ multiplex PCR; TCRdb lists only in-frame clones, some missing. The profile shows just under 5,500 clones, about 85% of them singletons. The chain has TRBV2 and TRBJ2-2; TRBD1 might be the D (6 bases). The specimen was tumor tissue, collected from a patient who underwent chemoradiotherapy. The source of this sequence is a human donor with HPV-associated anogenital cancer. CDR3 nucleotides: TGTGCCAGCAGGGGAACAGGGATCTCGCTCGGCGGGGAGCTGTTTTTT. Its translation is CASRGTGISLGGELFF.